These T cell receptor beta chains were read from a single sample in a study of T-cell memory formation after mild COVID-19. TCRdb reanalysed the 5' RACE reads using MiXCR and keeps one entry per CDR3 protein. The repertoire holds 150,000 to 200,000 distinct CDR3 sequences, with roughly 14% as singletons. The specimen was PBMCs or a T cell subset sorted from them (not recorded which). These receptors originate from an adult woman who had mild COVID-19 (a few samples of this study predate the infection). Cell type and time point are not known. Each CDR3 is given with its conserved first and last residue. Fields, in order: V gene, D gene, clone size, J gene, CDR3 protein, CDR3 DNA. A D gene is named only where the DNA matches it firmly. Rows may omit the clone size; those that give it use once, few, many or a size class.

v_call: TRBV21-1
d_call: NA
clone_size: few
j_call: TRBJ2-7
cdr3_aa: CASNRDRESDEQYF
cdr3_nt: TGTGCCAGCAACCGGGACAGGGAGAGCGACGAGCAGTACTTC

v_call: TRBV9
d_call: TRBD2
clone_size: few
j_call: TRBJ2-5
cdr3_aa: CASSVATSDQETQYF
cdr3_nt: TGTGCCAGCAGCGTAGCGACTAGCGATCAAGAGACCCAGTACTTC

v_call: TRBV19
d_call: TRBD1
clone_size: NA
j_call: TRBJ1-2
cdr3_aa: CASRTGDGYTF
cdr3_nt: TGTGCCAGTAGGACAGGGGATGGCTACACCTTC

v_call: TRBV13
d_call: TRBD2
clone_size: NA
j_call: TRBJ2-7
cdr3_aa: CASSSPGLAGGLVYEQYF
cdr3_nt: TGTGCCAGCAGCTCCCCGGGACTAGCGGGAGGTCTCGTCTACGAGCAGTACTTC

v_call: TRBV7-8
d_call: NA
clone_size: few
j_call: TRBJ1-6
cdr3_aa: CASSPRAGNDSPLHF
cdr3_nt: TGTGCCAGCAGCCCAAGGGCAGGGAATGATTCACCCCTCCACTTT

v_call: TRBV12-3/TRBV12-4
d_call: NA
clone_size: NA
j_call: TRBJ2-1
cdr3_aa: CASSLGIAAGGEQFF
cdr3_nt: TGTGCCAGCAGTTTAGGGATAGCGGCAGGGGGTGAGCAGTTCTTC

v_call: TRBV5-1
d_call: NA
clone_size: few
j_call: TRBJ2-3
cdr3_aa: CASSTTFTDTQYF
cdr3_nt: TGCGCCAGCAGCACCACGTTCACAGATACGCAGTATTTT

v_call: TRBV6-5
d_call: TRBD1
clone_size: few
j_call: TRBJ2-7
cdr3_aa: CASSRTGSSYEQYF
cdr3_nt: TGTGCCAGCAGTCGGACAGGGAGCTCCTACGAGCAGTACTTC

v_call: TRBV30
d_call: TRBD2
clone_size: few
j_call: TRBJ2-2
cdr3_aa: CAWSGRERGPGTGELFF
cdr3_nt: TGTGCCTGGAGCGGACGAGAGCGGGGGCCGGGGACCGGGGAGCTGTTTTTT

v_call: TRBV24-1
d_call: NA
clone_size: NA
j_call: TRBJ2-2
cdr3_aa: CATSDLGQTLGGGELFF
cdr3_nt: TGTGCCACCAGTGATTTAGGCCAGACCTTAGGAGGCGGGGAGCTGTTTTTT

v_call: TRBV7-2
d_call: TRBD2
clone_size: NA
j_call: TRBJ2-7
cdr3_aa: CASSLERGTSGPSYEQYF
cdr3_nt: TGTGCCAGCAGCTTAGAGAGAGGGACTAGCGGCCCCTCCTACGAGCAGTACTTC

v_call: TRBV7-9
d_call: NA
clone_size: few
j_call: TRBJ2-7
cdr3_aa: CASSLSGAAWYEQYF
cdr3_nt: TGTGCCAGCAGCTTATCAGGGGCAGCTTGGTACGAGCAGTACTTC

v_call: TRBV27
d_call: TRBD1
clone_size: NA
j_call: TRBJ1-3
cdr3_aa: CASRLQGDGGDTIYF
cdr3_nt: TGTGCCAGCAGGCTTCAGGGGGACGGTGGGGACACCATATATTTT

v_call: TRBV24-1
d_call: NA
clone_size: few
j_call: TRBJ2-5
cdr3_aa: CATSDLRLAQETQYF
cdr3_nt: TGTGCCACCAGTGATTTACGGCTAGCCCAAGAGACCCAGTACTTC

v_call: TRBV6-5
d_call: NA
clone_size: few
j_call: TRBJ2-7
cdr3_aa: CASSRYSSYEQYF
cdr3_nt: TGTGCCAGCAGTAGGTATAGCTCCTACGAGCAGTACTTC

v_call: TRBV11-2
d_call: TRBD2
clone_size: NA
j_call: TRBJ2-2
cdr3_aa: CASSSGLAGASYTGELFF
cdr3_nt: TGTGCCAGCAGCTCTGGTTTAGCGGGGGCGTCGTATACCGGGGAGCTGTTTTTT

v_call: TRBV6-2/TRBV6-3
d_call: TRBD2
clone_size: NA
j_call: TRBJ2-1
cdr3_aa: CASSYRDPGGYNEQFF
cdr3_nt: TGTGCCAGCAGTTATCGGGACCCGGGGGGGTACAATGAGCAGTTCTTC

v_call: TRBV9
d_call: NA
clone_size: NA
j_call: TRBJ1-6
cdr3_aa: CASSVAPYTRYSTLNSPLHF
cdr3_nt: TGTGCCAGCAGCGTAGCTCCATACACACGATACAGCACTCTTAATTCACCCCTCCACTTT

v_call: TRBV10-3
d_call: TRBD2
clone_size: many
j_call: TRBJ2-7
cdr3_aa: CAIGGAGGGLYEQYF
cdr3_nt: TGTGCCATCGGCGGAGCGGGAGGGGGGCTCTACGAGCAGTACTTC

v_call: TRBV11-2
d_call: NA
clone_size: NA
j_call: TRBJ2-1
cdr3_aa: CASSLDAWQGGNGNEQFF
cdr3_nt: TGTGCCAGCAGCTTAGATGCGTGGCAGGGGGGGAACGGCAATGAGCAGTTCTTC

v_call: TRBV7-2
d_call: TRBD2
clone_size: few
j_call: TRBJ2-2
cdr3_aa: CASSFGLAVTGELFF
cdr3_nt: TGTGCCAGCAGCTTCGGACTAGCGGTTACCGGGGAGCTGTTTTTT

v_call: TRBV6-5
d_call: NA
clone_size: few
j_call: TRBJ1-1
cdr3_aa: CASSYDLGGKDTEAFF
cdr3_nt: TGTGCCAGCAGTTACGACCTCGGGGGGAAGGACACTGAAGCTTTCTTT

v_call: TRBV4-3
d_call: NA
clone_size: few
j_call: TRBJ1-6
cdr3_aa: CASSQDEGAYNSPLHF
cdr3_nt: TGCGCCAGCAGCCAAGATGAGGGAGCCTATAATTCACCCCTCCACTTT

v_call: TRBV19
d_call: NA
clone_size: NA
j_call: TRBJ2-7
cdr3_aa: CASTREGGSSYEQYF
cdr3_nt: TGTGCCAGTACAAGAGAGGGAGGAAGCTCCTACGAGCAGTACTTC

v_call: TRBV30
d_call: NA
clone_size: NA
j_call: TRBJ1-1
cdr3_aa: CAGRFVAGPAFF
cdr3_nt: TGTGCCGGTCGGTTCGTCGCGGGCCCCGCTTTCTTT

v_call: TRBV12-3/TRBV12-4
d_call: NA
clone_size: NA
j_call: TRBJ1-6
cdr3_aa: CASTSGVSYNSPLHF
cdr3_nt: TGTGCCAGCACCTCGGGGGTCTCCTATAATTCACCCCTCCACTTT

v_call: TRBV19
d_call: NA
clone_size: NA
j_call: TRBJ2-1
cdr3_aa: CASSVGWGYNEQFF
cdr3_nt: TGTGCCAGTAGCGTGGGTTGGGGTTATAATGAGCAGTTCTTC

v_call: TRBV6-5
d_call: NA
clone_size: few
j_call: TRBJ2-1
cdr3_aa: CASSYDWGNNEQFF
cdr3_nt: TGTGCCAGCAGTTACGATTGGGGGAACAATGAGCAGTTCTTC

v_call: TRBV19
d_call: TRBD1
clone_size: NA
j_call: TRBJ1-4
cdr3_aa: CASSTSGGIIEKLFF
cdr3_nt: TGTGCCAGTAGTACGTCAGGGGGCATAATTGAAAAACTGTTTTTT

v_call: TRBV18
d_call: NA
clone_size: NA
j_call: TRBJ1-1
cdr3_aa: CASSPTDRGDTEAFF
cdr3_nt: TGTGCCAGCTCACCTACCGACCGGGGGGACACTGAAGCTTTCTTT

v_call: TRBV4-3
d_call: NA
clone_size: NA
j_call: TRBJ2-1
cdr3_aa: CASSQDIGTGRGNEQFF
cdr3_nt: TGCGCCAGCAGCCAAGATATCGGGACGGGGCGCGGGAATGAGCAGTTCTTC

v_call: TRBV12-3/TRBV12-4
d_call: TRBD1
clone_size: NA
j_call: TRBJ2-1
cdr3_aa: CASTKHGQGVDEQFF
cdr3_nt: TGTGCCAGCACCAAACACGGACAGGGGGTGGATGAGCAGTTCTTC

v_call: TRBV7-2
d_call: TRBD1
clone_size: NA
j_call: TRBJ1-6
cdr3_aa: CASSFQSTGEPLHF
cdr3_nt: TGTGCCAGCAGCTTCCAATCGACAGGGGAACCCCTCCACTTT

v_call: TRBV12-3/TRBV12-4
d_call: NA
clone_size: NA
j_call: TRBJ2-5
cdr3_aa: CARSSPLGGRETQYF
cdr3_nt: TGTGCCAGAAGCTCGCCGTTAGGGGGTCGGGAGACCCAGTACTTC

v_call: TRBV5-1
d_call: TRBD1
clone_size: few
j_call: TRBJ1-5
cdr3_aa: CASSAGQGGQPQHF
cdr3_nt: TGCGCCAGCAGCGCGGGACAGGGTGGTCAGCCCCAGCATTTT

v_call: TRBV9
d_call: NA
clone_size: NA
j_call: TRBJ1-2
cdr3_aa: CASSVVGAKGYTF
cdr3_nt: TGTGCCAGCAGCGTAGTAGGGGCCAAGGGCTACACCTTC

v_call: TRBV7-2
d_call: TRBD1
clone_size: NA
j_call: TRBJ1-1
cdr3_aa: CASTKDRVNTEAFF
cdr3_nt: TGTGCCAGCACCAAGGACAGGGTGAACACTGAAGCTTTCTTT

v_call: TRBV7-2
d_call: NA
clone_size: NA
j_call: TRBJ2-5
cdr3_aa: CASSRRTTQQETQYF
cdr3_nt: TGTGCCAGCAGCCGAAGGACAACCCAGCAAGAGACCCAGTACTTC

v_call: TRBV27
d_call: NA
clone_size: NA
j_call: TRBJ1-5
cdr3_aa: CASSQQSLSNQPQHF
cdr3_nt: TGTGCCAGCAGTCAACAGAGTTTGAGCAATCAGCCCCAGCATTTT

v_call: TRBV7-6
d_call: TRBD1
clone_size: NA
j_call: TRBJ1-1
cdr3_aa: CASSPNRGGTEAFF
cdr3_nt: TGTGCCAGCAGCCCGAACAGGGGAGGGACTGAAGCTTTCTTT

v_call: TRBV7-9
d_call: TRBD2
clone_size: NA
j_call: TRBJ2-3
cdr3_aa: CASSLRRGDLDTQYF
cdr3_nt: TGTGCCAGCAGCTTAAGGCGGGGGGACCTAGATACGCAGTATTTT

v_call: TRBV3-1
d_call: TRBD1
clone_size: NA
j_call: TRBJ1-2
cdr3_aa: CASSQLSGGSYGYTF
cdr3_nt: TGTGCCAGCAGCCAATTGTCAGGGGGCTCGTACGGCTACACCTTC

v_call: TRBV4-3
d_call: TRBD1
clone_size: NA
j_call: TRBJ2-6
cdr3_aa: CASSQVFTGGATGANVLTF
cdr3_nt: TGCGCCAGCAGCCAAGTGTTTACAGGGGGAGCAACTGGGGCCAACGTCCTGACTTTC

v_call: TRBV29-1
d_call: NA
clone_size: NA
j_call: TRBJ1-1
cdr3_aa: CSVERTDEAFF
cdr3_nt: TGCAGCGTTGAAAGGACGGATGAAGCTTTCTTT

v_call: TRBV4-2
d_call: TRBD1
clone_size: NA
j_call: TRBJ2-1
cdr3_aa: CASSQDRVNEQFF
cdr3_nt: TGTGCCAGCAGCCAGGACAGGGTCAATGAGCAGTTCTTC

v_call: TRBV5-5
d_call: NA
clone_size: few
j_call: TRBJ1-4
cdr3_aa: CASSPGQPVNEKLFF
cdr3_nt: TGTGCCAGCAGCCCCGGACAGCCTGTGAATGAAAAACTGTTTTTT

v_call: TRBV5-1
d_call: TRBD1
clone_size: many
j_call: TRBJ2-7
cdr3_aa: CASSLGTGAYEQYF
cdr3_nt: TGTGCCAGCAGCTTAGGGACAGGGGCCTACGAGCAGTACTTC

v_call: TRBV7-3
d_call: TRBD2
clone_size: NA
j_call: TRBJ2-3
cdr3_aa: CASSFGLAGEADTQYF
cdr3_nt: TGTGCCAGCAGCTTCGGACTAGCGGGAGAGGCAGATACGCAGTATTTT

v_call: TRBV5-1
d_call: NA
clone_size: few
j_call: TRBJ2-3
cdr3_aa: CASRLGDGYITDTQYF
cdr3_nt: TGCGCCAGCAGACTCGGGGACGGATATATCACAGATACGCAGTATTTT